Listed here are 4 T cell receptor beta chains from one sample, sequenced in a study of CD8 T cells in Susac syndrome. The authors reverse transcribed roughly 0.5 to 1 ug RNA with random hexamers. TCRdb ran MiXCR on the immunoSEQ multiplex PCR reads and lists one entry per CDR3 protein. This table has hundreds of thousands of distinct CDR3 sequences, approximately 85% appearing once. Sequences were obtained from CD8+ T cells from PBMCs. The receptors here all came from a human donor with multiple sclerosis.

This chain connects TRBV25-1 to TRBJ2-5; 8 bases are shared with TRBD1. V lost 0 bases and J lost 3; bases outside the gene matches: 12. The CDR3 contains 18 residues. The germline V gene encodes CDR1 MGHDK and CDR2 SYGVNS. The CDR3 protein is CASSEYWSTPTGEETQYF. CDR3 DNA sequence: TGTGCCAGCAGTGAATATTGGAGTACGCCGACAGGGGAAGAGACCCAGTACTTC.

The CDR3 DNA is TGTGCCAGCAGTTACGCCGGGACCGATGAGCAGTTCTTC. Residues: CASSYAGTDEQFF. The rearrangement joins TRBV6-5 to TRBJ2-1; D tentatively reads TRBD1 or TRBD2 (5 bases each). The CDR3 spans 13 residues. Trimming shortened V by 2 bases and J by 8 bases, and 10 bases separated the two germline ends. Germline V gene lookup returns CDR1 MNHEY and CDR2 SVGAGI.

The CDR3 spells CASSTPLSPHQETQYF. The CDR3 nucleotides are TGTGCCAGCAGTACCCCTCTATCTCCCCACCAAGAGACCCAGTACTTC. The gene calls are TRBV28 and TRBJ2-5, with D uncertain. CDR1 and CDR2 (germline): MDHEN, SYDVKM. The germline V and J ends were trimmed by 5 bases and 0 bases, with 16 bases remaining between them. The CDR3 has 16 amino acids.

The J gene is TRBJ2-7, the V gene TRBV27; 7 bases match TRBD2. With V trimmed by 2 bases and J by 2 bases, 6 bases remained unmatched. The germline V gene has CDR1 MNHEY and CDR2 SMNVEV (reference sequence). The CDR3 covers 15 residues. The CDR3 DNA is TGTGCCAGCAGTTTACTAGCGGAGAGTGCCTACGAGCAGTACTTC. It is translated as CASSLLAESAYEQYF.